Shown below are 11 T cell receptor beta chains from a single sample sequenced in a study of shared clonotypes between healthy human individuals. Measured with immunoSEQ multiplex PCR; TCRdb has only the in-frame clones, and not every one. The table shows around 2,000,000 clones, with about 95% occurring only once. As defined, naive CD8 cells were CD45RO-negative and positively selected for CCR7, with terminally differentiated effector memory CD45RA+ cells excluded. The specimen was naive CD8+ T cells sorted from blood. These receptors were collected from a man between 18 and 35 years old in good health.

The chain employs TRBV11-2 and TRBJ1-1; TRBD1 might be the D (6 bases). CDR1 and CDR2 (germline): SGHAT, FQNNGV. The CDR3 covers 15 residues. Deletions cut 5 bases from V and 3 bases from J, with 16 bases between. DNA of the CDR3: TGTGCCAGCAGCCCTCGGGTAGGGGGGTACACTGAAGCTTTCTTT. Translating gives CASSPRVGGYTEAFF.

This rearrangement joins TRBV27 to TRBJ2-1; 7 nucleotides line up with TRBD1. Germline V gene sequence: CDR1 MNHEY, CDR2 SMNVEV (reference sequence). The CDR3 is made up of 15 amino acids. V was clipped by 2 bases and J by 4 bases; unmatched bases: 5. CDR3 in amino acids: CASSLKGARYNEQFF. The CDR3 bases are TGTGCCAGCAGTTTAAAGGGGGCGCGTTACAATGAGCAGTTCTTC.

J is TRBJ2-1 and V is TRBV2; D gene ambiguous. The CDR3 sequence is 12 residues long. Germline assignment: CDR1 SNHLY and CDR2 FYNNEI. V lost 0 bases and J 9 bases, leaving 6 bases between the germline ends. In nucleotides, the CDR3 is TGTGCCAGCAGTGAAGCTAGCAGTGAGCAGTTCTTC. Encoded protein: CASSEASSEQFF.

The chain carries TRBV19 and TRBJ1-1; D is unclear. From germline, CDR1 is LNHDA and CDR2 SQIVND (reference sequence). V gave up 0 bases and J gave up 7 bases, with 6 bases separating them. This CDR3 comprises 12 residues. DNA for the CDR3: TGTGCCAGTAGTATAGACCCTGATGAAGCTTTCTTT. Protein sequence: CASSIDPDEAFF.

This chain connects TRBV5-4 to TRBJ1-1; 8 positions agree with TRBD1. The germline CDR1 and CDR2 sequences are SGHNT and YYREEE (reference sequence). Unmatched junction bases numbered 1, after V lost 5 bases and J lost 1 base. The CDR3 consists of 13 residues. The CDR3 nucleotides are TGTGCCAGCAGAGGACAGGGGAACACTGAAGCTTTCTTT. Protein sequence: CASRGQGNTEAFF.

This clone has only one observation. V usage is TRBV13 and J usage is TRBJ1-2, with 9 bases aligning to TRBD1. The V gene's germline CDR1 is PRHDT and CDR2 FYEKMQ (reference sequence). There are 14 residues in the CDR3. With 0 bases clipped from V and 5 bases from J, the junction kept 1 base outside the gene matches. The CDR3 loop reads CASSLGGTGYGYTF. CDR3 coding DNA: TGTGCCAGCAGCTTAGGGGGGACAGGGTATGGCTACACCTTC.

J is TRBJ1-1 and V is TRBV27, with D maybe TRBD1 (5 bases). Per germline, CDR1 MNHEY and CDR2 SMNVEV (reference sequence). This CDR3 contains 13 residues. Between the trimmed V and J ends, which lost 4 bases and 10 bases, there was a span of 16 bases. CDR3 loop: CASSSGVAALAFF. The CDR3 bases are TGTGCCAGCAGTTCGGGGGTCGCGGCTCTAGCTTTCTTT.

As concerns this clone: Different DNA sequences within this sample yield the same CDR3. The rearrangement uses TRBV9 and TRBJ2-7; D is unclear. The germline V gene encodes CDR1 SGDLS and CDR2 YYNGEE. The CDR3 has 14 residues. Trimming removed 0 bases from V and 1 base from J, with 8 bases in between. This CDR3 reads CASSVDGGSYEQYF. The CDR3 nucleotides are TGTGCCAGCAGCGTAGACGGCGGTTCCTACGAGCAGTACTTC.

The chain uses TRBV4-1 and TRBJ2-3; D remains unclear. This CDR3 contains 14 residues. V shed 5 bases and J shed 3 bases, with 12 bases lying between them. Germline V CDR1 and CDR2: MGHRA, YSYEKL. In DNA, the CDR3 is TGCGCCAGCAGCGACGGGCATTTTACAGATACGCAGTATTTT. This encodes CASSDGHFTDTQYF.

With regard to this clone: Other DNA sequences from this sample encode an identical CDR3 as well. J is TRBJ2-7 and V is TRBV19, with 9 bases matching TRBD1. The CDR3 extends over 14 amino acids. The V gene end was trimmed by 3 bases and the J gene end by 3 bases; junction bases not matched to a gene: 3. Germline assignment: CDR1 LNHDA and CDR2 SQIVND (reference sequence). Here the CDR3 reads CASSMGQGGYEQYF. The CDR3 DNA sequence: TGTGCCAGTAGTATGGGACAGGGAGGCTACGAGCAGTACTTC.

V is TRBV28 and J is TRBJ1-5; D is ambiguous. The CDR3 covers 13 residues. Germline loops: CDR1 MDHEN, CDR2 SYDVKM. The germline V and J ends were trimmed by 7 bases and 3 bases, with 10 bases remaining between them. The CDR3 spells CASTFTPNQPQHF. The CDR3 DNA follows: TGTGCCAGCACCTTCACCCCCAATCAGCCCCAGCATTTT.